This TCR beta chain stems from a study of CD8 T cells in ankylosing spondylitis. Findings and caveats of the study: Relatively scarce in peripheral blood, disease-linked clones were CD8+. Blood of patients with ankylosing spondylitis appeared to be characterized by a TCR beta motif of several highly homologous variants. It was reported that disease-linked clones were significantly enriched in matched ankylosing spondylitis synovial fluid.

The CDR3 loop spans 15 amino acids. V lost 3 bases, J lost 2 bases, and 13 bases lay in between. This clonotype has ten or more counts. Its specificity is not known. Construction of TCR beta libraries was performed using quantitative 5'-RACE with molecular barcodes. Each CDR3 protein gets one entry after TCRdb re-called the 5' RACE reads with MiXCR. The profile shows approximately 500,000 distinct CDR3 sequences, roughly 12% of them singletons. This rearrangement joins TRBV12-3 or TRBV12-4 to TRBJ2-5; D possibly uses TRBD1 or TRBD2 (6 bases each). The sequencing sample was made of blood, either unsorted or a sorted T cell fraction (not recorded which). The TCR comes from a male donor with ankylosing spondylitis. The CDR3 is CASSLGGGGQETQYF. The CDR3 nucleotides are TGTGCCAGCAGTTTGGGTGGAGGGGGGCAAGAGACCCAGTACTTC.